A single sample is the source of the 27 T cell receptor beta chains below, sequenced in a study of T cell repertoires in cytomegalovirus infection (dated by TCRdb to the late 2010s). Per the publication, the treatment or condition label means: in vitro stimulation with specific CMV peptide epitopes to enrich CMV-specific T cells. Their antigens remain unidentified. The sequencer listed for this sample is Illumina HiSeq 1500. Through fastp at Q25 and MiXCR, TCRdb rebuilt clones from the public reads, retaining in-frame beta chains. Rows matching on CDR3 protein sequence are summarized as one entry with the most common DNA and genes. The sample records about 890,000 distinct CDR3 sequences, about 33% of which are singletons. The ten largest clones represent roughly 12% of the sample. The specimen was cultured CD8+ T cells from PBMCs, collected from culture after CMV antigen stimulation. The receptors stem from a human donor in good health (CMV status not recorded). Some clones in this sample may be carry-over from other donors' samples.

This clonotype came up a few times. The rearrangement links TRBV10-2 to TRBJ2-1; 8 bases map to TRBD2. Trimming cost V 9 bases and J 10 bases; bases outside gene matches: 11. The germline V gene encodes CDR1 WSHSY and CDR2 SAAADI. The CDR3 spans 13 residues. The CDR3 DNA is TGCGCCAGTCGCCACGGGGGGGCGGACGAGCAGTTCTTC. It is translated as CASRHGGADEQFF.

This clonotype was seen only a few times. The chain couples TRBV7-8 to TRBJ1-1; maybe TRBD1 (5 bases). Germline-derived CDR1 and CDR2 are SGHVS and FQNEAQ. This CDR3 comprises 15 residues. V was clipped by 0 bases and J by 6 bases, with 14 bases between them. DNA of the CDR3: TGTGCCAGCAGCTTAGCGCCGGTGGGGGACCCTGAAGCTTTCTTT. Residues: CASSLAPVGDPEAFF.

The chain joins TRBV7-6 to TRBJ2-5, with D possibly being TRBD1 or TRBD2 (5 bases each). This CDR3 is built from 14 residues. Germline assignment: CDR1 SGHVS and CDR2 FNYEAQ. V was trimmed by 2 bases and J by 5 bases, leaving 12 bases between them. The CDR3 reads CASSLRFGDETQYF. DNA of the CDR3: TGTGCCAGCAGCTTAAGATTCGGGGACGAGACCCAGTACTTC.

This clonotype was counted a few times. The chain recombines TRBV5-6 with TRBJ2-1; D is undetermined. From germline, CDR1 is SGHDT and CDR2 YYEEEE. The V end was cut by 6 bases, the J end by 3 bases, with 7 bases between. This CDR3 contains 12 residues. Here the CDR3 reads CASTDLYNEQFF. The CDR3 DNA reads TGTGCCAGCACGGACCTCTACAATGAGCAGTTCTTC.

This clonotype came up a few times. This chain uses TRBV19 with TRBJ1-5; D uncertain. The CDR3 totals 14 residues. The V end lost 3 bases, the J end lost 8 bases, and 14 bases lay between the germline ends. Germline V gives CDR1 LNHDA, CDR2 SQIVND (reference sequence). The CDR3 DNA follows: TGTGCCAGTAGTATTTCGGGCAGGAACGAGCCCCAGCATTTT. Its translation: CASSISGRNEPQHF.

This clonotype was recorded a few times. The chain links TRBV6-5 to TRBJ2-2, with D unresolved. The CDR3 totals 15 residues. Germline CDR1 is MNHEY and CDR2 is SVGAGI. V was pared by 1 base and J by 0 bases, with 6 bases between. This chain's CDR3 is CASSYLASNTGELFF. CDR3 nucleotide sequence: TGTGCCAGCAGTTACTTGGCGTCGAACACCGGGGAGCTGTTTTTT.

CDR3 residues: CASPPGQVEDLYEQYV. Written as DNA, the CDR3 is TGTGCCAGCCCTCCGGGACAGGTGGAAGATTTATACGAGCAGTACGTC. The chain links TRBV15 to TRBJ2-7, with TRBD1 matching 8 bases. CDR1 and CDR2 from the germline V gene are LNHNV and YYDKDF (reference sequence). With 10 bases clipped from V and 4 bases from J, the junction kept 18 bases outside the gene matches. CDR3 size: 16 residues.

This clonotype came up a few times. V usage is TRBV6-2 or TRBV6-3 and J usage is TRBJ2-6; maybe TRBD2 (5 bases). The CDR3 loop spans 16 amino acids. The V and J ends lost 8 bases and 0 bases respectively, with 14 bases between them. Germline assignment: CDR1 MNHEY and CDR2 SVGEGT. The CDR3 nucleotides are TGTGCCAGCCTTGAGGGCGATCACTCTGGGGCCAACGTCCTGACTTTC. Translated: CASLEGDHSGANVLTF.

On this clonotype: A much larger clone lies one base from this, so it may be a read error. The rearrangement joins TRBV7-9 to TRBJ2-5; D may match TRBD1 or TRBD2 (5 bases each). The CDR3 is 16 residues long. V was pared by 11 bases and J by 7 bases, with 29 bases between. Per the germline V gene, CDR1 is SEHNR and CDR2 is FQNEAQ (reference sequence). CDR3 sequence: CARIPTEGQDRWTQYF. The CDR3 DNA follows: TGTGCCCGCATCCCAACCGAGGGGCAGGACCGTTGGACCCAGTACTTC.

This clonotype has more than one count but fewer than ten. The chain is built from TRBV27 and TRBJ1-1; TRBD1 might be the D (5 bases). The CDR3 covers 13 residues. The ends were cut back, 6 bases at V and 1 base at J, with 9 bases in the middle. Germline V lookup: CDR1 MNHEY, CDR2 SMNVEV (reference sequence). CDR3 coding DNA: TGTGCCAGCAGACCCGGGACGAACACTGAAGCTTTCTTT. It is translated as CASRPGTNTEAFF.

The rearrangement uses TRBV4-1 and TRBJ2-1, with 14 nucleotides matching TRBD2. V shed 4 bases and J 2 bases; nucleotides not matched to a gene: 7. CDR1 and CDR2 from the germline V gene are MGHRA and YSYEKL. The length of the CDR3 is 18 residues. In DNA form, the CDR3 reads TGCGCCAGCAGCCGGGTTGGACTAGCGGGGGGCGCCTACAATGAGCAGTTCTTC. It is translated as CASSRVGLAGGAYNEQFF.

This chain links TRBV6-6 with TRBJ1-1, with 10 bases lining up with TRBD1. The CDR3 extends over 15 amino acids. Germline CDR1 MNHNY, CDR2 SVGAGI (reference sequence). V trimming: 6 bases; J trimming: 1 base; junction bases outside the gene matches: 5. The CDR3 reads CASSDWDRGNTEAFF. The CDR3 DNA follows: TGTGCCAGCAGCGACTGGGACAGGGGGAACACTGAAGCTTTCTTT.

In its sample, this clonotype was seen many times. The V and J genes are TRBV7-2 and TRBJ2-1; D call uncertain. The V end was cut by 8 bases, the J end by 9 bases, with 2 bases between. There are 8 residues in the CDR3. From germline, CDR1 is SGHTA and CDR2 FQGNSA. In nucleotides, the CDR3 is TGTGCCAGCGGTGAGCAGTTCTTC. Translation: CASGEQFF.

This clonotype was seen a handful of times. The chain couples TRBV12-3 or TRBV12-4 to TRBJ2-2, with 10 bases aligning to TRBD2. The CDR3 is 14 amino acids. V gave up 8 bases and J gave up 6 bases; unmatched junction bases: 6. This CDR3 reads CASQRGGEAGELFF. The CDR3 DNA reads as TGTGCCAGCCAGCGGGGGGGAGAAGCCGGGGAGCTGTTTTTT.

The CDR3 here is CSVEGGSGLSTDTQYF. DNA of the CDR3: TGCAGCGTTGAAGGAGGGAGTGGGCTTAGCACAGATACGCAGTATTTT. The chain carries TRBV29-1 and TRBJ2-3, with D perhaps TRBD2 (5 bases). Looked up from germline, CDR1 is SQVTM and CDR2 is ANQGSEA. The CDR3 extends over 16 amino acids. Trimming cost V 1 base and J 0 bases, with 14 bases left between them.

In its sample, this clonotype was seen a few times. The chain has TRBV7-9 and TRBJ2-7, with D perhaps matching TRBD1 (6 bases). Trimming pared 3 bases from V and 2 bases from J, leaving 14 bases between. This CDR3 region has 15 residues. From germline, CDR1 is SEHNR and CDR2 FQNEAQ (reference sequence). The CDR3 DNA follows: TGTGCCAGCAGCTTTGAACTGGGGGCAACCTACGAGCAGTACTTC. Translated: CASSFELGATYEQYF.

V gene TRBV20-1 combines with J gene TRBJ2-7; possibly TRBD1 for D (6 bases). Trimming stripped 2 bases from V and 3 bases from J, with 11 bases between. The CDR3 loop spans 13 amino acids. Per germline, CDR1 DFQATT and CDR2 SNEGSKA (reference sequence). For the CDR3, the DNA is TGCAGTGCTAGACCATTGGACAGCTACGAGCAGTACGTC. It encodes CSARPLDSYEQYV.

This CDR3 reads CASSSRLAEQFF. The CDR3 nucleotides read TGTGCCAGCAGCTCACGTTTGGCTGAGCAGTTCTTC. The chain has TRBV7-3 and TRBJ2-1; D is unclear. This CDR3 has 12 residues. V was trimmed by 4 bases and J by 9 bases, leaving 10 bases between them. Germline CDR1 is SGHTA and CDR2 is FQGTGA.

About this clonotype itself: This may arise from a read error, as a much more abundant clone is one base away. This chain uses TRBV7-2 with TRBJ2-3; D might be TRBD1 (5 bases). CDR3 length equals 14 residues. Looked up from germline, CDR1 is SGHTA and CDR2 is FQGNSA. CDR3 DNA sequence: TGTGCCGGCAGCTTCGCAGGGCCCACAGATACGCAGTATTTT. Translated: CAGSFAGPTDTQYF.

The CDR3 DNA reads TGTGCCAGCAGGAAAACGGGCCCGAGCTCCTACAATGAGCAGTTCTTC. Its translation: CASRKTGPSSYNEQFF. The chain employs TRBV28 and TRBJ2-1; unclear D gene. The germline CDR1 and CDR2 sequences are MDHEN and SYDVKM. V shed 6 bases and J shed 0 bases, with 15 bases lying between them. The CDR3 covers 16 residues.

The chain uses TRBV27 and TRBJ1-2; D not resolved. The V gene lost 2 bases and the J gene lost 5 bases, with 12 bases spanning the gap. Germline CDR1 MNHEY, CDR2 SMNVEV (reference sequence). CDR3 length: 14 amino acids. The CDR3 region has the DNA TGTGCCAGCAGTTTAGCAGGACCAGGTTATGGCTACACCTTC. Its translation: CASSLAGPGYGYTF.

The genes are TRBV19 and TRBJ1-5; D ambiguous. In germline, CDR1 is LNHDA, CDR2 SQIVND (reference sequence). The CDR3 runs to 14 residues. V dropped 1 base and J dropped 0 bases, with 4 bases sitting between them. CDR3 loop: CASSIARSNQPQHF. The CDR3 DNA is TGTGCCAGTAGTATAGCTCGTAGCAATCAGCCCCAGCATTTT. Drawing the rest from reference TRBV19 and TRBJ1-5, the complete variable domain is DGGITQSPKYLFRKEGQNVTLSCEQNLNHDAMYWYRQDPGQGLRLIYYSQIVNDFQKGDIAEGYSVSREKKESFPLTVTSAQKNPTAFYLCASSIARSNQPQHFGDGTRLSIL.

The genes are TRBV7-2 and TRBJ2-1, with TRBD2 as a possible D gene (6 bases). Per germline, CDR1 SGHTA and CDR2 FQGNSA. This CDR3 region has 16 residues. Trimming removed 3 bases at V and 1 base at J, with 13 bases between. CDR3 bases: TGTGCCAGCAGCTTCCGTGGGGGGATTTCCTACAATGAGCAGTTCTTC. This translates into CASSFRGGISYNEQFF. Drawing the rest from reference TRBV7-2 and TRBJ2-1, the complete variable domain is GAGVSQSPSNKVTEKGKDVELRCDPISGHTALYWYRQSLGQGLEFLIYFQGNSAPDKSGLPSDRFSAERTGGSVSTLTIQRTQQEDSAVYLCASSFRGGISYNEQFFGPGTRLTVL.

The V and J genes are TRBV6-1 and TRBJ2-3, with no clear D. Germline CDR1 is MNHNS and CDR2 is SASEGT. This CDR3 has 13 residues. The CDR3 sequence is CVSMEQNTDTQYF. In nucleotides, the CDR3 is TGTGTCAGTATGGAGCAGAACACAGATACGCAGTATTTT.

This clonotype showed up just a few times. The CDR3 is CASSDSRSSGPANTGELFF. The CDR3 DNA reads TGTGCCAGCAGTGACTCGAGGTCATCGGGCCCCGCGAACACCGGGGAGCTGTTTTTT. This sequence joins TRBV6-4 and TRBJ2-2; D is uncertain. The germline CDR1 and CDR2 sequences are MRHNA and SNTAGT. The CDR3 totals 19 residues. Trimming removed 0 bases at V and 0 bases at J, with 17 bases between.

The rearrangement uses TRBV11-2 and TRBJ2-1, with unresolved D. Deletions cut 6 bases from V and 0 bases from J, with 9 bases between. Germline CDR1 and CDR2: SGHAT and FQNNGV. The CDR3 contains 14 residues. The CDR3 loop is CASRLPSSYNEQFF. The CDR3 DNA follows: TGTGCCAGCAGATTACCAAGCTCCTACAATGAGCAGTTCTTC.

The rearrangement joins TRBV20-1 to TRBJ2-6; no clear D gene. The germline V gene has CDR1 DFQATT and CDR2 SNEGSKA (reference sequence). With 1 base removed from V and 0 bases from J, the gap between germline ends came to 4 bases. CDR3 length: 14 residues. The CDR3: CSARVGSGANVLTF. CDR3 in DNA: TGCAGTGCTAGAGTGGGCTCTGGGGCCAACGTCCTGACTTTC.